This TCR beta chain emerged from a study of spatial heterogeneity in lung cancer (dated by TCRdb to between 2018 and 2021). For the study in its entirety: More beta-chain than alpha-chain transcripts were consistently detected, likely reflecting higher beta-chain transcript abundance. In the raw uncorrected reads, each unique combination of TCR and UMI appeared more than ten times on average. In non-small cell lung cancer, the study quantitatively compared TCR alpha and beta repertoires across several tumor regions, matched nontumor lung, and blood. Nonsynonymous mutation counts, determined by whole-exome sequencing of tumor tissue, were related to features of the TCR repertoire. In tumor regions, TCR transcript counts showed a strong correlation with a T cell transcriptional module score derived from matched bulk RNA-seq. At surgery, both alpha and beta chains were TCR-sequenced in 220 tumor regions, fewer than 65 matched nontumor lung samples and around 50 PBMC samples.

The time point label corresponds to: sample taken at primary tumor resection. Donors were some 70 patients with early-stage, untreated non-small cell lung cancer from the lung TRACERx cohort. TCR sequencing used whole RNA extracted from tumor and nontumor lung tissue, or from cryopreserved PBMC samples, without cell sorting. Only patients with enough RNA available from two or more tumor regions were chosen for TCR sequencing. A lung pathologist reviewed the tumor and adjacent nontumor lung specimens before the specimens were selected. This clonotype was detected a few times. Its cognate antigen has yet to be identified. No quality values exist for individual bases; no much larger clone is one base distant. Within a library made for alpha chains, this beta chain is off target, and its count is uninformative. The library was produced with 5' RACE. Reads for this sample came from a NextSeq 500. To allow correction of PCR and sequencing errors, the TCR library protocol tagged every TCR cDNA molecule with a unique molecular identifier. The authors processed their data as follows. TCR identification, UMI-based error correction and CDR3 extraction were all carried out with Decombinator tools. Expanded TCRs were defined as those above a frequency of 2 per 1,000, corresponding to the top 1% of the tumor frequency distribution. Expanded tumor TCRs statistically deemed absent (corrected P<0.05) from at least one tumor region were classed as regional, and all other expanded tumor TCRs were classed as ubiquitous. Rényi diversity was computed with the R vegan package after subsampling each repertoire 100 times to 5,000 TCRs. To build CDR3 similarity networks, amino acid triplet string-kernel similarity was used, and CDR3s were connected when their pairwise similarity was above 0.82. TCRdb applied fastp at Q25 and MiXCR to the public reads, then kept only in-frame beta chains. Here each entry gathers all rows of one CDR3 protein and keeps the most common genes and DNA. These V and J calls originate from TCRdb's pipeline instead of the authors' own analysis. Present in this sample are about 6,800 distinct CDR3 sequences, 14% of which were seen just once. The ten top clones hold over 8% of the sample.

The research as a whole found: TCR-seq coverage of tumor T cells was estimated at only around 6.7% for alpha chains and 13% for beta chains. Counts of ubiquitous and regional expanded TCRs correlated with counts of ubiquitous and regional nonsynonymous mutations, respectively. The tumor nonsynonymous mutation count correlated with the number of expanded intratumoral alpha and beta TCRs. Confirming at a functional level the hypothesis that regional TCRs recognize regional mutations was considered to require additional single-cell paired TCR alpha and beta sequencing.

CDR1 and CDR2 (MNHNY, SVGAGI) derive from the germline V gene (reference sequence). Taken from cysteine to phenylalanine, the CDR3 has 12 residues. Left in the record is the CDR3 DNA by itself, 36 bases read in frame from the first base. The germline ends are 10 bases apart after V is trimmed by 5 bases and J by 6 bases. The input for sequencing was lung tumor tissue, taken at surgery. In this chain, TRBV6-6 is recombined with TRBJ1-1, with the identity of the D gene unclear. The TCR sequence derives from a male donor with early-stage non-small cell lung cancer. The nucleotide sequence is given as TGTGCCAGCAGTGAACCTTGGGCTGAAGCTTTCTTT. Protein translation: CASSEPWAEAFF.